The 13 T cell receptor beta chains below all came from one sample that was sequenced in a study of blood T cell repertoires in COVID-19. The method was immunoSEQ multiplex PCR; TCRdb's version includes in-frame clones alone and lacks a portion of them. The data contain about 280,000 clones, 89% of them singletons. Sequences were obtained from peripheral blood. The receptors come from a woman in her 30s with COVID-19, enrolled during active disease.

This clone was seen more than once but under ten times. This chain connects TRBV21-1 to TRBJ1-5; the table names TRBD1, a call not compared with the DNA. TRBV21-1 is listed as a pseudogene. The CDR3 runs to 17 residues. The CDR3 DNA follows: TGTGCCAGCAGCAATACAGGACAGGCCGATAGCAATCAGCCCCAGCATTTT. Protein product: CASSNTGQADSNQPQHF.

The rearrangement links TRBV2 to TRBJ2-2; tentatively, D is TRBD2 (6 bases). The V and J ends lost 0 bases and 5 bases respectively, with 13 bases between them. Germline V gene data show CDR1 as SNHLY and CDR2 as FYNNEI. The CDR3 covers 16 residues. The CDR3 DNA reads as TGTGCCAGCAGTGAAGCGCTTCGGAGGGGAACCGGGGAGCTGTTTTTT. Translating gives CASSEALRRGTGELFF.

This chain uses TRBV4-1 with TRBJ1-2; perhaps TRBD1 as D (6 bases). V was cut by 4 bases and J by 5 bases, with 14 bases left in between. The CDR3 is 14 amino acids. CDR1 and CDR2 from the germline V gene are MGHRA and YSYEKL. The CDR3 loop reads CASSRGGAEYGYTF. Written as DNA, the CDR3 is TGCGCCAGCAGCCGCGGGGGCGCTGAGTATGGCTACACCTTC.

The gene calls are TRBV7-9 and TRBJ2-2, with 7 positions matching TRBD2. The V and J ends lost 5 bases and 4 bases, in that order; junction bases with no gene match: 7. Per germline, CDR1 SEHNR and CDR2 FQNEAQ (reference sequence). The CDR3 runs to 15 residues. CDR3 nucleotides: TGTGCCAGCAGCGCGGGAGTGATGGGCACCGGGGAGCTGTTTTTT. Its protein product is CASSAGVMGTGELFF.

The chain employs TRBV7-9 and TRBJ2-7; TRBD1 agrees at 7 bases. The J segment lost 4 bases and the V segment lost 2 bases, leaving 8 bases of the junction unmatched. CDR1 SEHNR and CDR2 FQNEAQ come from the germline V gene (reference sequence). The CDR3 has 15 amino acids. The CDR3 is CASSLFSGGEYEQYF. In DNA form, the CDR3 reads TGTGCCAGCAGCTTATTTTCAGGGGGAGAGTACGAGCAGTACTTC.

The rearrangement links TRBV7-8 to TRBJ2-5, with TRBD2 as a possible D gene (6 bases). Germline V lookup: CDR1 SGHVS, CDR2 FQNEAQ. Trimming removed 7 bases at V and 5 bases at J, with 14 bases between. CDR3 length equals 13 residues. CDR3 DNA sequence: TGTGCCAGCAACTATGGAGGAGGGGAGACCCAGTACTTC. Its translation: CASNYGGGETQYF.

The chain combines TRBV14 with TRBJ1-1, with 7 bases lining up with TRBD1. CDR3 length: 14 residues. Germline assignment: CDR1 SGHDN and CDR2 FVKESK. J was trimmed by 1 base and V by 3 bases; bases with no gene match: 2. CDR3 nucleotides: TGTGCCAGCAGCCACAGGGGGGCGAACACTGAAGCTTTCTTT. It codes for CASSHRGANTEAFF.

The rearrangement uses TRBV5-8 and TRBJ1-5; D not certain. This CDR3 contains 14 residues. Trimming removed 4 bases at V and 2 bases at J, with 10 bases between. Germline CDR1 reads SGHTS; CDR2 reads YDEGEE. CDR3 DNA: TGTGCCAGCAGCCTGGCGGTCGGCAATCAGCCCCAGCATTTT. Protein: CASSLAVGNQPQHF.

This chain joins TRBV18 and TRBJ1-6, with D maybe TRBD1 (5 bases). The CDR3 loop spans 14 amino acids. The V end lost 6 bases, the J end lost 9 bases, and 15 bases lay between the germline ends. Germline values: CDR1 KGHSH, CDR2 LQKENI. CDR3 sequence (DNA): TGTGCCAGCTCTCCAGACAGACTGGTTTCACCCCTCCACTTT. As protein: CASSPDRLVSPLHF.

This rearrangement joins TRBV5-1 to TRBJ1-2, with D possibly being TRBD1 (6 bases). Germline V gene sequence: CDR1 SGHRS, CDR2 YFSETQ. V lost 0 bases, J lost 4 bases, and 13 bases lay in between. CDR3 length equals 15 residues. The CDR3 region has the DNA TGCGCCAGCAGCTTGGGGACAGCCGACCTCTATGGCTACACCTTC. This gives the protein CASSLGTADLYGYTF.

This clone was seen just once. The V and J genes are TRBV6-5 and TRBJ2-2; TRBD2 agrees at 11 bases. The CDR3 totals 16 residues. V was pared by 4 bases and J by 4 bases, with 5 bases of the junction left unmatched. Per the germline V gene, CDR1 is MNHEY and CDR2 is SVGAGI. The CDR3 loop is CASSSLAGGRTGELFF. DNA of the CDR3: TGTGCCAGCAGTTCCTTAGCGGGGGGGCGCACCGGGGAGCTGTTTTTT.

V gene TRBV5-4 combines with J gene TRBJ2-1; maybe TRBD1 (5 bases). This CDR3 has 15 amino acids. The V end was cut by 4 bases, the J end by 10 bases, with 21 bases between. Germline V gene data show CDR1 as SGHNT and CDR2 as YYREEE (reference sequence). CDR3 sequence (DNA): TGTGCCAGCAGCGGAGACAGATCAATTTCCGGGGAGCAGTTCTTC. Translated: CASSGDRSISGEQFF.

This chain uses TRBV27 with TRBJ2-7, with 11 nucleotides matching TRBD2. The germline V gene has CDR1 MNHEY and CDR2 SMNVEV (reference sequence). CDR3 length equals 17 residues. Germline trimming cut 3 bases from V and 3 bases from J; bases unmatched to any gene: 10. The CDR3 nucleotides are TGTGCCAGCAGTTTTAGGGGAGGACTAGCGGGTTTCTACGAGCAGTACTTC. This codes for CASSFRGGLAGFYEQYF.